The rows below give T cell receptor beta chains drawn from one sample of a study of blood T cell repertoires in COVID-19. Data came from immunoSEQ multiplex PCR; TCRdb stores just in-frame clones and leaves some out. The sample holds about 260,000 clones, about 87% seen once. The sample comprised peripheral blood. The receptors come from a human donor in a cohort sampled during active COVID-19. The CDR3 runs from the conserved cysteine through the conserved F or W. The order of the fields is CDR3 protein, V gene, J gene.

CDR3 protein: CASSSAGGYAGTQYF
V gene: TRBV5-1
J gene: TRBJ2-5

CDR3 protein: CASSAGTGYGYTF
V gene: TRBV19
J gene: TRBJ1-2

CDR3 protein: CASGQKNTEAFF
V gene: TRBV12-5
J gene: TRBJ1-1

CDR3 protein: CASRGQGFTEAFF
V gene: TRBV19
J gene: TRBJ1-1

CDR3 protein: CASGLWGVGSYEQYF
V gene: TRBV12-5
J gene: TRBJ2-7

CDR3 protein: CASTSARLAGRLEQYF
V gene: TRBV2
J gene: TRBJ2-7

CDR3 protein: CASSVGSGSYEQYF
V gene: TRBV9
J gene: TRBJ2-7

CDR3 protein: CASSPTPGTVGLDEQFF
V gene: TRBV27
J gene: TRBJ2-1

CDR3 protein: CASSKSTGHYEQYF
V gene: TRBV5-6
J gene: TRBJ2-7

CDR3 protein: CSASQGSGYTF
V gene: TRBV20-1
J gene: TRBJ1-2

CDR3 protein: CASRRPGLAGDRVSEQFF
V gene: TRBV5-1
J gene: TRBJ2-1

CDR3 protein: CAIGGQGDTEAFF
V gene: TRBV10-3
J gene: TRBJ1-1

CDR3 protein: CASSPQGNQPQHF
V gene: TRBV18
J gene: TRBJ1-5